This T cell receptor (beta chain) stems from a study of blood T cell repertoires in COVID-19. Study background: Spain, Italy and the United States supplied samples that represented acute and convalescent COVID-19. From T cells, B-cell-depleted T cells, or PBMCs came the material, which was cDNA or gDNA.

The CDR3 contains 14 residues. V dropped 5 bases and J dropped 6 bases, with 16 bases sitting between them. Germline V gene lookup returns CDR1 SGHTA and CDR2 FQGNSA. Per the original data handling: Estimation of nucleated cell counts relied on the amplification of reference gene primers. Generated by immunoSEQ multiplex PCR, the TCRdb table keeps only in-frame clones and is missing some. That table furnishes V, J and clone size, whereas the DNA furnished D and trimming. The table shows 150,000 to 200,000 clones, with around 90% occurring only once. Sequencing was performed on peripheral blood. The chain combines TRBV7-2 with TRBJ1-1; maybe TRBD1 (6 bases). The sequence derives from a man between 45 and 60 years old who had recovered from COVID-19. The CDR3, as DNA: TGTGCCAGCAGCACTTTGGACAGTCGGTCTGAAGCTTTCTTT. Translating it yields CASSTLDSRSEAFF. The complete variable domain, with remaining parts taken from reference TRBV7-2 and TRBJ1-1, reads GAGVSQSPSNKVTEKGKDVELRCDPISGHTALYWYRQSLGQGLEFLIYFQGNSAPDKSGLPSDRFSAERTGGSVSTLTIQRTQQEDSAVYLCASSTLDSRSEAFFGQGTRLTVV.